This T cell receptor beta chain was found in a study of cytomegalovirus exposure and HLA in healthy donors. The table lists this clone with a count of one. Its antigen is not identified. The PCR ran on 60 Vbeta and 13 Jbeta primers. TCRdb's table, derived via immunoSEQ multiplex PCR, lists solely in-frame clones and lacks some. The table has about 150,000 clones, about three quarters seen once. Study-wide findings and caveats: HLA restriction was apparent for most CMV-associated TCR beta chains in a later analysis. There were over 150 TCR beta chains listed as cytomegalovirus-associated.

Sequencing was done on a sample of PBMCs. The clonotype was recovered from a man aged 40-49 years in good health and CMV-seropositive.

CDR3 sequence reads: CASSGTSGSQETQYF. The CDR3 DNA reads TGTGCCAGCAGCGGGACTAGCGGGAGCCAAGAGACCCAGTACTTC. The chain carries TRBV2 and TRBJ2-5; 14 bases align to TRBD2. CDR3 size: 15 residues. Per germline, CDR1 SNHLY and CDR2 FYNNEI. The trim removed 6 bases at V and 1 base at J, leaving 1 base unmatched.